One and the same sample provided the 2 T cell receptor beta chains below, sequenced in a study of T-cell memory formation after mild COVID-19. TCRdb passed the 5' RACE reads through MiXCR, listing each CDR3 protein once. The sample holds roughly 350,000 distinct CDR3 sequences, around 27% seen once. Sequencing was performed on PBMCs or a T cell subset sorted from them (not recorded which). The receptors originated from an adult woman who had mild COVID-19 (a few samples of this study predate the infection). Cell type and time point are not known.

In this sample, this clonotype turned up a few times. The chain combines TRBV7-3 with TRBJ2-1; 10 nucleotides agree with TRBD2. CDR1 is SGHTA and CDR2 is FQGTGA in the germline V gene. V was pared by 5 bases and J by 8 bases, with 6 bases of the junction left unmatched. This CDR3 contains 14 residues. DNA of the CDR3: TGTGCCAGCAGCCCAGGGACTAGCGCCGATGAGCAGTTCTTC. Protein sequence: CASSPGTSADEQFF.

V gene TRBV25-1 combines with J gene TRBJ1-2, with 9 bases fitting TRBD1. V was pared by 3 bases and J by 8 bases, with 7 bases of the junction left unmatched. CDR1 and CDR2 from the germline V gene are MGHDK and SYGVNS. This CDR3 contains 14 residues. The CDR3 coding sequence is TGTGCCAGCAGTGACCACAACAGGGGGCAAGGCTACACCTTC. It codes for CASSDHNRGQGYTF.